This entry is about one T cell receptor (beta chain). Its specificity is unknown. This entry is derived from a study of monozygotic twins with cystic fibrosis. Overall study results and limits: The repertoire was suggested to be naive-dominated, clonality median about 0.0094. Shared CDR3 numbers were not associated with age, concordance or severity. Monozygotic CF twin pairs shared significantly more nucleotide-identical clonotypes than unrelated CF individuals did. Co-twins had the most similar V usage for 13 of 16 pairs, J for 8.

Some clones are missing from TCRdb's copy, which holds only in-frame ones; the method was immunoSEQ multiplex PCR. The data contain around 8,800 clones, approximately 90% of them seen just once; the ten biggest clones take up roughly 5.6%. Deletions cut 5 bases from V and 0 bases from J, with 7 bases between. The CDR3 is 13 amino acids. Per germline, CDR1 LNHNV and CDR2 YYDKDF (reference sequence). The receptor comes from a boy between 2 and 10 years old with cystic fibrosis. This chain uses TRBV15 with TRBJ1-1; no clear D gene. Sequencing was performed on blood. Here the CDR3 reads CATSHGLNTEAFF. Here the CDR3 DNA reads TGTGCCACCAGCCATGGCCTGAACACTGAAGCTTTCTTT.